A single sample is the source of the 24 T cell receptor beta chains below, sequenced in a study of T cells after yellow fever vaccination. Using its own MiXCR run on the 5' RACE reads, TCRdb lists one record per CDR3 protein. The sample shows approximately 300,000 distinct CDR3 sequences, around a tenth of them seen only once. The source was CD4+ T cells sorted from PBMCs, collected 45 days after the yellow fever booster vaccination. The origin of the receptors is a man aged 18 to 35 who received the YFV17D yellow fever vaccine.

This clonotype appeared many times. V gene TRBV5-1 combines with J gene TRBJ1-1, with 8 bases aligning to TRBD1. V gave up 4 bases and J gave up 4 bases; unmatched junction bases: 6. Germline CDR1 reads SGHRS; CDR2 reads YFSETQ. This CDR3 region has 14 residues. CDR3 bases: TGCGCCAGCAGCCAGGGGGCGCAAGGCACTGAAGCTTTCTTT. This encodes CASSQGAQGTEAFF.

The chain has TRBV7-9 and TRBJ2-5; 9 nucleotides agree with TRBD2. The CDR3 extends over 15 amino acids. Germline V gives CDR1 SEHNR, CDR2 FQNEAQ (reference sequence). J lost 0 bases, V lost 6 bases, and 5 bases had no gene match. CDR3 residues: CASREGLADQETQYF. DNA of the CDR3: TGTGCCAGCAGGGAGGGACTAGCCGACCAAGAGACCCAGTACTTC.

This clonotype appeared a few times. CDR3 protein: CASSQRTSSKDTQYF. DNA for the CDR3: TGTGCCAGCAGTCAGCGGACTAGTAGTAAAGATACGCAGTATTTT. This chain joins TRBV6-2 or TRBV6-3 and TRBJ2-3; TRBD2 matches 7 bases. The ends lost 5 bases at V and 5 bases at J; junction bases unmatched: 10. Germline lookup yields CDR1 MNHEY and CDR2 SVGEGT. This CDR3 contains 15 residues.

A few counts support this clonotype. This chain uses TRBV5-1 with TRBJ2-1; 7 bases line up with TRBD1. The V gene end was trimmed by 2 bases and the J gene end by 0 bases; junction bases not matched to a gene: 5. The length of the CDR3 is 16 residues. The V gene's germline CDR1 is SGHRS and CDR2 YFSETQ. This CDR3 reads CASSFLDRSSYNEQFF. CDR3 DNA sequence: TGCGCCAGCAGCTTCTTGGACAGGAGCTCCTACAATGAGCAGTTCTTC. Together with reference TRBV5-1 and TRBJ2-1, the CDR3 gives the full variable domain: KAGVTQTPRYLIKTRGQQVTLSCSPISGHRSVSWYQQTPGQGLQFLFEYFSETQRNKGNFPGRFSGRQFSNSRSEMNVSTLELGDSALYLCASSFLDRSSYNEQFFGPGTRLTVL.

This clonotype has a count of ten or more. The chain links TRBV6-6 to TRBJ2-1; 9 bases map to TRBD2. This CDR3 spans 17 amino acids. CDR1 MNHNY and CDR2 SVGAGI come from the germline V gene (reference sequence). The V gene end was trimmed by 0 bases and the J gene end by 4 bases; junction bases not matched to a gene: 7. CDR3 in DNA: TGTGCCAGCAGTTACTCTCCTCCTAGCGGGGTGTACAATGAGCAGTTCTTC. This encodes CASSYSPPSGVYNEQFF.

V usage is TRBV4-3 and J usage is TRBJ2-1; no clear D. In germline, CDR1 is LGHNA, CDR2 YSLEER. The CDR3 spans 15 residues. V was shortened by 4 bases and J by 0 bases, with 10 bases between the two germline ends. The CDR3 loop reads CASSRAVSSYNEQFF. The CDR3 bases are TGCGCCAGCAGCCGGGCGGTGAGCTCCTACAATGAGCAGTTCTTC.

There are a few counts of this clonotype. J is TRBJ2-3 and V is TRBV6-4; no firm D call. The CDR3 is made up of 14 amino acids. V was trimmed by 1 base and J by 2 bases, leaving 7 bases between them. Germline-derived CDR1 and CDR2 are MRHNA and SNTAGT. CDR3 region: CASSDLGYTDTQYF. CDR3 coding DNA: TGTGCCAGCAGTGACTTGGGCTACACAGATACGCAGTATTTT.

The V call is TRBV12-3 or TRBV12-4, the J call TRBJ1-3, with 8 bases fitting TRBD1. The CDR3 loop spans 14 amino acids. The ends lost 6 bases at V and 2 bases at J; junction bases unmatched: 3. The CDR3 reads CASSRRGPGNTIYF. The CDR3 DNA reads TGTGCCAGCAGCCGCAGGGGGCCTGGAAACACCATATATTTT.

This clonotype showed up just a few times. As DNA, the CDR3 is TGTGCCAGCAGCCAAGACCCCCCCAGCAGTAATTCTAACTATGGCTACACCTTC. Protein: CASSQDPPSSNSNYGYTF. This rearrangement joins TRBV14 to TRBJ1-2; the D is unclear. CDR3 length: 18 residues. Trimming removed 0 bases at V and 0 bases at J, with 17 bases between. Germline V gene data show CDR1 as SGHDN and CDR2 as FVKESK. The full variable domain, rest sourced from reference TRBV14 and TRBJ1-2, is EAGVTQFPSHSVIEKGQTVTLRCDPISGHDNLYWYRRVMGKEIKFLLHFVKESKQDESGMPNNRFLAERTGGTYSTLKVQPAELEDSGVYFCASSQDPPSSNSNYGYTFGSGTRLTVV.

The table lists this clonotype with a few counts. The CDR3: CASSKGASTDTQYF. CDR3 nucleotide sequence: TGTGCCAGCAGCAAGGGGGCGAGCACAGATACGCAGTATTTT. The gene calls are TRBV7-2 and TRBJ2-3; 7 positions agree with TRBD1. V gave up 5 bases and J gave up 0 bases; unmatched junction bases: 2. The CDR3 runs to 14 residues. Germline V gives CDR1 SGHTA, CDR2 FQGNSA. Drawing the rest from reference TRBV7-2 and TRBJ2-3, the complete variable domain is GAGVSQSPSNKVTEKGKDVELRCDPISGHTALYWYRQSLGQGLEFLIYFQGNSAPDKSGLPSDRFSAERTGGSVSTLTIQRTQQEDSAVYLCASSKGASTDTQYFGPGTRLTVL.

This clonotype was detected only a few times. The chain combines TRBV2 with TRBJ1-2; D is unclear. Between the trimmed V and J ends, which lost 7 bases and 4 bases, there was a span of 13 bases. Germline values: CDR1 SNHLY, CDR2 FYNNEI. The CDR3 is 13 residues long. CDR3 residues: CASTEVGIYGYTF. The CDR3 DNA reads TGTGCCAGCACCGAGGTGGGGATCTATGGCTACACCTTC.

The chain employs TRBV7-2 and TRBJ2-2; TRBD1 or TRBD2 may be the D gene (6 bases each). CDR1 is SGHTA and CDR2 is FQGNSA in the germline V gene. The CDR3 has 18 amino acids. Trimming left V 0 bases short and J 1 base short, with 15 bases between. CDR3 bases: TGTGCCAGCAGCTTAGCTGGGTGGGGGGCCTTGAACACCGGGGAGCTGTTTTTT. It specifies CASSLAGWGALNTGELFF. Together with reference TRBV7-2 and TRBJ2-2, the CDR3 gives the full variable domain: GAGVSQSPSNKVTEKGKDVELRCDPISGHTALYWYRQSLGQGLEFLIYFQGNSAPDKSGLPSDRFSAERTGGSVSTLTIQRTQQEDSAVYLCASSLAGWGALNTGELFFGEGSRLTVL.

The table lists this clonotype with a few counts. The chain combines TRBV12-3 or TRBV12-4 with TRBJ1-5, with TRBD1 matching 7 bases. The CDR3 has 14 residues. V lost 6 bases, J lost 1 base, and 3 bases stayed unmatched. The CDR3 nucleotides read TGTGCCAGCAGCCGGGGACAGAGCAATCAGCCCCAGCATTTT. Translation: CASSRGQSNQPQHF.

This clonotype was observed many times. The rearrangement links TRBV20-1 to TRBJ1-5; no definite D call. CDR3 length: 14 amino acids. Trimming shortened V by 3 bases and J by 5 bases, and 14 bases separated the two germline ends. Germline loops: CDR1 DFQATT, CDR2 SNEGSKA (reference sequence). The CDR3 region has the DNA TGCAGTGCTAGGGACCTCTTCCCTCATCAGCCCCAGCATTTT. Its protein is CSARDLFPHQPQHF.

This chain links TRBV4-2 with TRBJ2-2; 11 bases fit TRBD2. The length of the CDR3 is 16 residues. The trim removed 4 bases at V and 9 bases at J, leaving 10 bases unmatched. Germline lookup yields CDR1 LGHNA and CDR2 YNFKEQ. The CDR3 DNA follows: TGTGCCAGCAGCCCCGAGCTAGCGGGGGGTCAAAGGGAGCTGTTTTTT. Translating it yields CASSPELAGGQRELFF.

CDR3 sequence reads: CASSHGGLRYGYTF. DNA for the CDR3: TGTGCCAGCAGTCACGGGGGGTTGCGATATGGCTACACCTTC. The V call is TRBV6-6, the J call TRBJ1-2; the D gene is possibly TRBD1 (5 bases). The CDR3 contains 14 residues. V lost 5 bases and J 5 bases, leaving 15 bases between the germline ends. Germline V lookup: CDR1 MNHNY, CDR2 SVGAGI (reference sequence).

The chain is built from TRBV2 and TRBJ1-1, with TRBD1 as a possible D gene (5 bases). The CDR3 consists of 13 residues. Germline loops: CDR1 SNHLY, CDR2 FYNNEI. V shed 10 bases and J shed 4 bases, with 16 bases lying between them. CDR3 region: CAILWGVGTEAFF. The CDR3 DNA follows: TGTGCCATCTTATGGGGGGTAGGCACTGAAGCTTTCTTT.

There are a few counts of this clonotype. The chain joins TRBV20-1 to TRBJ2-1; TRBD2 matches 11 bases. The CDR3 sequence is 16 residues long. V trimming: 3 bases; J trimming: 3 bases; junction bases outside the gene matches: 7. Germline CDR1 DFQATT, CDR2 SNEGSKA (reference sequence). The DNA of the CDR3 is TGCAGTGCTAGGGACCCTAGCGGGGGGAGCTACAATGAGCAGTTCTTC. The encoded protein is CSARDPSGGSYNEQFF.

In this sample, this clonotype turned up a few times. The chain carries TRBV11-2 and TRBJ2-5, with a possible D match to TRBD1 (5 bases). V was cut by 5 bases and J by 1 base, with 8 bases left in between. The V gene's germline CDR1 is SGHAT and CDR2 FQNNGV. The CDR3 consists of 13 residues. The CDR3 DNA reads as TGTGCCAGCAGCACGGACACCCAAGAGACCCAGTACTTC. This codes for CASSTDTQETQYF.

CDR3 region: CASSVGGEAETQYF. The CDR3 nucleotides are TGTGCCAGCAGCGTAGGTGGGGAGGCAGAGACCCAGTACTTC. The rearrangement joins TRBV9 to TRBJ2-5, with a tentative D call TRBD2 (6 bases). Between the trimmed V and J ends, which lost 0 bases and 4 bases, there was a span of 10 bases. The CDR3 runs 14 residues. Germline CDR1 and CDR2: SGDLS and YYNGEE.

This sequence joins TRBV20-1 and TRBJ1-2; TRBD1 matches 7 bases. V gave up 6 bases and J gave up 4 bases; unmatched junction bases: 8. Germline V gives CDR1 DFQATT, CDR2 SNEGSKA (reference sequence). This CDR3 has 13 amino acids. Here the CDR3 reads CSAPEGAGYGYTF. In DNA form, the CDR3 reads TGCAGTGCCCCTGAGGGGGCGGGCTATGGCTACACCTTC.

In DNA, the CDR3 is TGCGCCAGCAGCCAAGGATCTGTAGGGCCCCAGCATTTT. It specifies CASSQGSVGPQHF. The rearrangement uses TRBV4-3 and TRBJ1-5, with D uncertain. Germline CDR1 and CDR2: LGHNA and YSLEER. The CDR3 covers 13 residues. V gave up 1 base and J gave up 9 bases, with 10 bases separating them.

This chain joins TRBV11-3 and TRBJ2-3; D uncertain. This CDR3 contains 14 residues. V lost 1 base and J lost 8, with 13 bases in between. Germline V CDR1 and CDR2: SGHNT, YENEEA. The CDR3 DNA reads as TGTGCCAGCAGCTTAGTAGGGCCCACTGCTACGCAGTATTTT. Protein sequence: CASSLVGPTATQYF.

The chain employs TRBV5-4 and TRBJ2-5; the match to TRBD1 covers 7 bases. CDR1 and CDR2 from the germline V gene are SGHNT and YYREEE (reference sequence). The CDR3 runs to 14 residues. V shed 4 bases and J 2 bases; nucleotides not matched to a gene: 5. The CDR3 coding sequence is TGTGCCAGCAGCGGGGACAGCCTTCAAGAGACCCAGTACTTC. This encodes CASSGDSLQETQYF.